This is a list of T cell receptor beta chains from one sample in a study of blood T cell repertoires in COVID-19. TCRdb keeps only in-frame clones here, not all; method: immunoSEQ multiplex PCR. The sample holds fewer than 450,000 clones, roughly 91% seen once. Specimen: PBMCs or T cells enriched from blood (not recorded which). The receptor source for this set is a woman under 30 who had recovered from COVID-19. The CDR3 runs from the conserved cysteine through the conserved F or W. A D gene is named only where the DNA matches it firmly.

d_call j_call v_call cdr3_aa
. TRBJ1-5 TRBV28 CASSQNQPQHF
TRBD1 TRBJ2-7 TRBV15 CATSREGRGPYEQYF
. TRBJ2-7 TRBV6-5 CASSYGETYYEQYF
. TRBJ2-5 TRBV25-1 CASSEFPSRVQETQYF
. TRBJ1-2 TRBV7-9 CASSRDTSYGYTF
TRBD1 TRBJ1-4 TRBV28 CASSPDRETNEKLFF
TRBD2 TRBJ2-3 TRBV7-2 CASSLLPLAASTDTQYF
. TRBJ1-1 TRBV7-9 CASSLAEPGEAFF
TRBD1 TRBJ1-1 TRBV6-2/TRBV6-3 CASSYSKQGTDTEAFF
TRBD1 TRBJ1-2 TRBV12-5 CASGPRTGGYGYTF
. TRBJ1-5 TRBV12-3/TRBV12-4 CASSLSSNQPQHF
TRBD1 TRBJ1-1 TRBV11-2 CASSPRTGPMNTEAFF
. TRBJ1-2 TRBV9 CASSVNEVANYGYTF
TRBD2 TRBJ2-1 TRBV7-6 CASSFSGGAYNEQFF
. TRBJ2-7 TRBV5-1 CASRLGGGFAYEQYF
. TRBJ2-1 TRBV7-8 CASSLRTAGPYNEQFF
. TRBJ2-7 TRBV7-9 CASSLWEESPPYEQYF
. TRBJ1-2 TRBV6-6 CASNPSGGRGYTF
. TRBJ2-2 TRBV5-6 CASSRYANRDTGELFF
. TRBJ2-2 TRBV19 CASSIYREGTGELFF
. TRBJ1-2 TRBV2 CASSGRDVVF
. TRBJ1-6 TRBV21-1 CASSARDSDSYNSPLHF
TRBD1 TRBJ1-5 TRBV28 CASSLSGTGPQPQHF
. TRBJ1-2 TRBV6-5 CASSSLDSPHGYTF
TRBD1 TRBJ1-2 TRBV5-4 CASSLGGQGRYGYTF
. TRBJ1-5 TRBV6-1 CASSERGGLNQPQHF
. TRBJ1-6 TRBV5-1 CASSLSGRAGSPLHF